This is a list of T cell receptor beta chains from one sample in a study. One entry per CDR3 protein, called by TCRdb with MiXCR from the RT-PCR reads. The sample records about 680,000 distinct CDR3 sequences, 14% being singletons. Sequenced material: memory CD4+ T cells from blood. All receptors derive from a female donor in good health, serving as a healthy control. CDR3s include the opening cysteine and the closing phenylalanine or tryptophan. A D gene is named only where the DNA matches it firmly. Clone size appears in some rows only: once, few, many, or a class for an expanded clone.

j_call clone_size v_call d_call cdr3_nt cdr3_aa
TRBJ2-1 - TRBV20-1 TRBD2 TGCAGTGCTAGCCCCGGTAGCGGGAGTCTGAATGAGCAGTTCTTC CSASPGSGSLNEQFF
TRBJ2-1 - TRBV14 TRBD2 TGTGCCAGCAGCCGAACGACTAGCGGGAGGGCAATCGGCAATGAGCAGTTCTTC CASSRTTSGRAIGNEQFF
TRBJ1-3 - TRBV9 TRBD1 TGTGCCAGCAGCGTTGGGGGACAGTTCCTCTCTGGAAACACCATATATTTT CASSVGGQFLSGNTIYF
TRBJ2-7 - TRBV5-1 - TGCGCCAGCAGCTTGCGTCTGGCCCAGTTGGGAAACGAGCAGTACTTC CASSLRLAQLGNEQYF
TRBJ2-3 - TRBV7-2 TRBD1 TGTGCCAGCAGCCCCAAGGGGGCGCGGACAGATACGCAGTATTTT CASSPKGARTDTQYF
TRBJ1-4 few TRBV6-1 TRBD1 TGTGCCAGCAGTCGACAGGGAGCCCGTGGGGAAAAACTGTTTTTT CASSRQGARGEKLFF
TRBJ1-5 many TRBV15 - TGTGCCACCAGCAGAGCCGGCCAGCCCCAGCATTTT CATSRAGQPQHF
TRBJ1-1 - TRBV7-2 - TGTGCCAGCAGCCATGAAGGGGGTGAGGCTGAAGCTTTCTTT CASSHEGGEAEAFF
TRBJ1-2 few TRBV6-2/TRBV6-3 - TGTGCCAGCAGCCCGACAAGTGTTGGCTATGGCTACACCTTC CASSPTSVGYGYTF
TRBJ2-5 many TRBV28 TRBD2 TGTGCCAGCAGTAACGGCGAGACTAGCGGGGAACAAGAGACCCAGTACTTC CASSNGETSGEQETQYF
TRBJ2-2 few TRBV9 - TGTGCCAGCAGCTCCCAGACGAACACCGGGGAGCTGTTTTTT CASSSQTNTGELFF
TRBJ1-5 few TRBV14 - TGTGCCAGCAGCCCCCTCCGAGGGCCTAGCAATCAGCCCCAGCATTTT CASSPLRGPSNQPQHF